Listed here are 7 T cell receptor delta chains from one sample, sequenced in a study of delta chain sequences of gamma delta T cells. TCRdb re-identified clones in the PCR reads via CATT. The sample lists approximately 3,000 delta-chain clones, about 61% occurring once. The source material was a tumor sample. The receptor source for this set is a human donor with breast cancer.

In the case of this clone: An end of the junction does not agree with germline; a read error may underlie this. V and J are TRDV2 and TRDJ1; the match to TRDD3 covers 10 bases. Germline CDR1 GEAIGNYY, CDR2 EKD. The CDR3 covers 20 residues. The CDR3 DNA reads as TGTGCCTGTGACTCCCTACTGGGGGATGAGCCCCCGATTAGAACCGATAGACTCATCTTT. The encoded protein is CACDSLLGDEPPIRTDRLIF.

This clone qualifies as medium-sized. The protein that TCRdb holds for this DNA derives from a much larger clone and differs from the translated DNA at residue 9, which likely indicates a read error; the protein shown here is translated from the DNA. In DNA form, the CDR3 reads TGTGCCTGTGACCCAGTGGGGGAGAACACCGATAAACTCATCTTT. Translation gives CACDPVGENTDKLIF. This rearrangement joins TRDV2 to TRDJ1; the match to TRDD3 covers 7 bases. Germline-derived CDR1 and CDR2 are GEAIGNYY and EKD. The CDR3 has 15 residues. J gave up 0 bases and V 3 bases, and 6 bases lay outside the gene matches.

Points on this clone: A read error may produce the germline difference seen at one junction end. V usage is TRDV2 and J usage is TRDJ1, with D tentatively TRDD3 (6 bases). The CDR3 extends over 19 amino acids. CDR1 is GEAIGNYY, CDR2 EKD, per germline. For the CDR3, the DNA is TGTGCCTGCGACACCCGCTTCCCACAGGGTTCCTGGGGATCCGCTAACATCATCTTT. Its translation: CACDTRFPQGSWGSANIIF.

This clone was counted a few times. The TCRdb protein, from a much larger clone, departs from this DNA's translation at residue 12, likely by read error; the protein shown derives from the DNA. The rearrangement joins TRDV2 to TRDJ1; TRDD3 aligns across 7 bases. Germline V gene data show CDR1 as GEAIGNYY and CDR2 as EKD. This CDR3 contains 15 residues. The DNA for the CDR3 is TGTGCCTGTGACCCAGTGGGGGAGGACACCGATCAACTCATCTTT. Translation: CACDPVGEDTDQLIF.

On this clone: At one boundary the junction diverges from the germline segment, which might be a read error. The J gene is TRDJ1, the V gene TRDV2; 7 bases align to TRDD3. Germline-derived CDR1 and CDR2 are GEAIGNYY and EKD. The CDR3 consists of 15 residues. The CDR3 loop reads CAFDSLGISENILIF. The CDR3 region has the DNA TGTGCCTTTGACTCCCTGGGGATAAGTGAGAATATACTTATCTTT.

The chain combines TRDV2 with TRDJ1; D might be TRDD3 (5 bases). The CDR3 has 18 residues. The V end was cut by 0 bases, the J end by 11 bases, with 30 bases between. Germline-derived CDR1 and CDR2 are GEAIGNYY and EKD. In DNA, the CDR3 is TGTGCCTGTGACACCGTGGGTGTACTGGAGGCTACCGGCGATATTCTCATCTTT. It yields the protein CACDTVGVLEATGDILIF.

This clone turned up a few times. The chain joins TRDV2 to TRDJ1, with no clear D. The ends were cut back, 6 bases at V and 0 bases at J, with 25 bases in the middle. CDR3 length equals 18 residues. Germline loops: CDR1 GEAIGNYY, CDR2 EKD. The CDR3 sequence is CACSSLDNRSSYTDKLIF. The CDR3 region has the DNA TGTGCCTGTTCCTCCCTGGACAACCGGTCTTCGTACACCGATAAACTCATCTTT.